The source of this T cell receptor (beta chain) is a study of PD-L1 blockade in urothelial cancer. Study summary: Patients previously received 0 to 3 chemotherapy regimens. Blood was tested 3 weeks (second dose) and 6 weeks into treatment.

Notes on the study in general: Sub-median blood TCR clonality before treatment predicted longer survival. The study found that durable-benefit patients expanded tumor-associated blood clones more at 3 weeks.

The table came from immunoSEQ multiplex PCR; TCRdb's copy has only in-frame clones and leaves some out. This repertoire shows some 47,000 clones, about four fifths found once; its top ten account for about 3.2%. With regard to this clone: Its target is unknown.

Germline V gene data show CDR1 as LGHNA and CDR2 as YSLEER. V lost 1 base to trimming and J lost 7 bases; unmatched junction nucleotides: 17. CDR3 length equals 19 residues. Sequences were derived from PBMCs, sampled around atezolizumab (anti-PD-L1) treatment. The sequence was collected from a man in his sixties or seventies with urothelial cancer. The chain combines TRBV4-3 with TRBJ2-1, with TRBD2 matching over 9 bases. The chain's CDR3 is CASSQGHFGSSGGRNEQFF. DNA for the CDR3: TGCGCCAGCAGCCAAGGACATTTCGGGTCAAGCGGGGGGCGAAATGAGCAGTTCTTC.